This T cell receptor beta chain was found in a study of cytomegalovirus exposure and HLA in healthy donors (dated by TCRdb to 2015 to 2018). With respect to the entire study: In an earlier analysis of some 550 of the donors, 250 to 300 Gb of sequence data and 95 million to 130 million unique TCR beta sequences from roughly 180 million T cells were reported. Of the roughly 390 genotyped donors, 65% to 90% were placed in the genetic ancestry cluster associated with self-reported Caucasian donors. To predict cytomegalovirus infection status, the study combined high-throughput TCR immunosequencing, statistical association of individual TCRs with disease status, and machine learning. HLA typing included class I and class II loci at four-digit resolution. An early release covering roughly 600 HLA-typed donors comprised approximately 290 gigabases of sequencing data and about 90 million unique TCR sequences. A later genetic analysis took genome-wide SNP genotypes for about three fifths of the 666 donors and used that subset as a discovery cohort. Besides the first cohort of roughly 640 subjects, a separate validation cohort made up of around 120 different subjects was used. The number of donors typed differed by locus, with about 629-640 for A, B, C, DRB1 and DQB1, more than 500 for DQA1, about 610 for DPA1, and 400 to 490 for DPB1. A later analysis re-analyzed previously published TCR beta repertoires from 650 to 800 donors and added high-resolution HLA genotyping to study TCR occurrence patterns. Donor age, sex, ethnicity and CMV serostatus were collected together with the repertoire data. All discovery cohort repertoires had been generated on a single sequencing platform. Across around 400 genotyped donors of the cohort, an average of roughly 200,000 unique TCR beta nucleotide sequences per donor were sequenced, and roughly 20% of those sequences were non-productive. The T cell repertoires of 700 or so subjects were profiled by immunosequencing and related to cytomegalovirus serostatus. In an earlier analysis of more than 550 of the donors, high-throughput TCR beta sequencing was used to judge whether each TCR beta V gene segment behaved as functional or pseudogenic. In the later analysis, no new phenotypic data were used to find candidate immune exposures; instead, reliance was placed on TCR beta sequences and their occurrence across donors. The study was designed to test whether signatures of past pathogen exposure could be identified by cataloging public T cell receptors. Because of strong linkage in the cohort, four or five DR-DQ haplotypes were treated as single units for association and clustering.

The germline V gene gives CDR1 as SGHDN and CDR2 as FVKESK. V and J are truncated by 0 bases and 9 bases respectively, leaving an intervening sequence of 6 bases. The CDR3 has 13 amino acids, counting the end cysteine and phenylalanine. Kept here is only the CDR3 DNA, which spans 39 bases and is read in frame from base 1. In the case of this clone: Its antigen remains undetermined. No per-base quality is available; no much larger clone lies one base away.

The cohort consisted of approximately 690 healthy bone marrow donors. Cohort members were all nominally healthy when sampled, although unrecorded immune exposures were likely present. The donor tested CMV seronegative, placing the donor among the roughly 400 seronegative members of the cohort. Every donor gave a peripheral blood sample, and the peripheral blood mononuclear cells from that sample were used for TCR beta sequencing. Genomic DNA was extracted from the blood cell samples with the Qiagen DNeasy Blood Extraction Kit. Study-wide conclusions, independent of this receptor: In this cohort, only TCR beta chains were sequenced, and detectable features were limited by the absence of alpha or paired-chain data. In a later analysis, TCR association rates were found to vary across HLA loci, with the most associated TCRs seen for DRB1 alleles and the fewest for HLA-C alleles. In a later genetic analysis, fewer N-insertions in productive TCRs were reported among donors in an Asian-associated ancestry cluster than the approximately 670-donor mean. Over 15 rarely observed V segments, including chromosome 9 orphons, were excluded from the earlier analysis of some 590 of the donors because counts were too low. In a later genetic analysis, a missense DCLRE1C variant was associated with V-gene and J-gene trimming of TCR beta chains, and the association was replicated in an independent cohort. Some IMGT-functional V segments, including TRBV6-2 and TRBV6-3, could not be distinguished by the 87-base-pair reads and were therefore excluded. In an earlier analysis of approximately 590 of the donors, most TCR beta V segments appeared in productive rearrangements about 87% or about 30% of the time, broadly matching IMGT annotations. In vitro tests confirmed that a few of the cytomegalovirus-associated TCR beta chains recognize cytomegalovirus antigens. A group of highly shared sequence variants was considered likely to be a technical artifact of the sequencing pipeline. When HLA alleles, especially DR and DQ, strongly co-occurred, TCR associations were difficult to assign to individual alleles. Most TCR sequences were seen in very few donors, while some public TCRs were found in many individuals. The only immune exposure information available for the cohort was CMV serostatus. Because HLA typing was missing for some donors at each locus, association tests included only the typed subset. Sequencing depth was assumed to be roughly uniform across donors in the presence/absence analyses, though that assumption may not hold. It was suggested by the authors that the approach could potentially be generalized to other disease states and immunological phenotypes. Compared with equally common non-associated chains, HLA-associated TCR beta chains in a later analysis were more clonally expanded and had lower generation probabilities. A further reported finding was that TCR beta sequences accurately predicted the HLA-A and HLA-B alleles for most subjects in the first cohort. A later analysis associated around 16,000 TCR beta sequences with specific HLA alleles at a false discovery rate of 0.05. The classifier was reported to diagnose cytomegalovirus status with high specificity and sensitivity in both the original cohort and the validation cohort. The study gave a list of over 150 TCR beta chains associated with cytomegalovirus. In a later analysis, most CMV-associated TCR beta chains were found to appear HLA-restricted, with HLA associations seemingly driven largely by CMV exposure. In a later analysis, several top co-occurrence clusters were reported to appear linked to parvovirus B19, influenza, CMV and Epstein-Barr virus. Linkage disequilibrium might explain the correlated functional status among segregating V segments, but an unknown experimental factor could not be ruled out.

Library generation was performed with the immunoSEQ multiplex PCR assay. A mixture of 60 forward primers for TCR Vbeta segments and 13 reverse primers for TCR Jbeta segments was used in the multiplex PCR. The CDR3 region of rearranged TCR beta genes was amplified from genomic DNA with a multiplex PCR assay. On the Illumina HiSeq System, the amplified TCR beta libraries were sequenced as 87-base-pair reads. The paper's processing steps were these. In a later analysis, tens of millions of unique TCR beta chains were counted across the 500 to 850 repertoires, and about 9.9 million of these chains were shared by at least two donors. To remove PCR and sequencing errors, raw reads were error-corrected and collapsed into unique sequences using a nearest-neighbor algorithm that merged closely related sequences. CDR3 sequences were aligned to IMGT reference sequences to assign V, D and J gene segments. For a sequence to be retained, at least a six-nucleotide match to both a V gene segment and a J gene segment was required. Rearrangements were classified as productive when the CDR3 lacked stop codons and remained in frame with V and J, and all other rearrangements were classified as non-productive. CDR3 was defined according to IMGT convention as the region running from the second conserved V-encoded cysteine to the conserved J-encoded phenylalanine. Sequences without an unambiguous match to a single V gene segment were excluded from the earlier analysis of several hundred of the donors. An earlier analysis of several hundred of the donors classified V segments as functional when productive rearrangements were above 56.7% and as segregating when the standard deviation between donors was above 5%. To diagnose cytomegalovirus status from the catalog of TCR beta chain sequences, a statistical classification framework was built. In a later analysis, V and J genes were assigned by comparing TCR nucleotide sequences against IMGT/GENE-DB human TR gene sequences. In a later analysis, CDR3 sequences and most-parsimonious VDJ recombination scenarios were assigned using the TCRdist pipeline. In a later analysis, each TCR beta chain was defined by its CDR3 amino acid sequence together with its V-gene family, and reads lacking a unique V-gene family were excluded. A later analysis removed several hundred highly shared, low-generation-probability nucleotide sequences to deal with suspected cross-contamination and a sequencing artifact. In a later analysis, a clonal expansion index was calculated for each public chain from normalized within-repertoire ranks of inferred template counts. In a later analysis, generation probabilities were computed with a VDJ recombination model fitted to out-of-frame rearrangements, and the resulting probabilities were checked against IGoR. In a later analysis, hypergeometric tests were used to score TCR-TCR, TCR-HLA and TCR-CMV co-occurrence, with a repertoire-size bias correction applied to TCR pairs. In a later analysis, false discovery rates were estimated by permuting HLA or CMV assignments 20 times. A later analysis grouped co-occurring TCRs with DBSCAN, adding TCRdist sequence similarity when clustering within HLA-allele-positive subsets. Repertoires with fewer than 30,000 or more than 120,000 public chains, plus five repertoires with anomalous nucleotide sharing, were excluded from co-occurrence clustering. TCRdb obtained this table from immuneACCESS and retained in-frame rearrangements with V and J assigned. These tables miss some clones; where compared with another copy, unresolved V genes account for less than half of the shortfall, and the remainder is unexplained. That table gives V, J and clone size, and the DNA gave D and trimming. The sample contains around 130,000 clones, 6.5% to 9.5% of them found a single time. Of the sample, about 5.5% falls within the top ten clones.

The sequencing input was PBMCs. The sequence was obtained from a man aged 35 to 55 in good health and CMV-seronegative. Rearrangement joined TRBV14 to TRBJ1-6; the D gene identity is not certain. CDR3 protein: CASSQDLVSPLHF. The nucleotide sequence is given as TGTGCCAGCAGCCAAGATCTAGTTTCACCCCTCCACTTT. The CDR3 plus the reference TRBV14 and TRBJ1-6 genes for the other parts give the full variable domain: EAGVTQFPSHSVIEKGQTVTLRCDPISGHDNLYWYRRVMGKEIKFLLHFVKESKQDESGMPNNRFLAERTGGTYSTLKVQPAELEDSGVYFCASSQDLVSPLHFGNGTRLTVT.